These 18 T cell receptor beta chains came from one sample sequenced in a study of T cells in Graves' hyperthyroidism and ophthalmopathy. Amplification of TCR beta CDR3 regions used RNA as the template. First-round RT-PCR with HTBI primers amplified the TCR CDR3 region. TCRdb re-analysed the multiplex PCR reads in MiXCR, keeping a single row per CDR3 protein. Among approximately 330,000 distinct CDR3 sequences listed, 21% were seen once. The sequenced material came from blood. All receptors derive from a woman between 50 and 59 years old with Graves' hyperthyroidism.

The table lists this clonotype with many counts. V and J are TRBV5-1 and TRBJ1-2, with 7 bases identical to TRBD1. CDR1 and CDR2 from the germline V gene are SGHRS and YFSETQ. The CDR3 has 12 residues. With 4 bases clipped from V and 4 bases from J, the junction kept 1 base outside the gene matches. The CDR3 coding sequence is TGCGCCAGCAGCGGGGACAGCTATGGCTACACCTTC. It translates to CASSGDSYGYTF.

This clonotype was counted ten times or more. The J gene is TRBJ2-5, the V gene TRBV20-1, with D perhaps TRBD1 (6 bases). Per germline, CDR1 DFQATT and CDR2 SNEGSKA (reference sequence). The CDR3 totals 14 residues. V gave up 1 base and J gave up 6 bases, with 15 bases separating them. CDR3 loop: CSARVSGADQTQYF. CDR3 DNA: TGCAGTGCTAGAGTTTCAGGGGCGGATCAGACCCAGTACTTC.

The chain uses TRBV5-5 and TRBJ2-3; TRBD2 aligns across 8 bases. Germline lookup yields CDR1 SGHKS and CDR2 YYEKEE (reference sequence). V was clipped by 7 bases and J by 6 bases; unmatched bases: 7. This CDR3 region has 13 residues. The CDR3 nucleotides are TGTGCCAGCGGACTAGCAGGCCGGGATACGCAGTATTTT. Protein: CASGLAGRDTQYF.

This clonotype showed up just a few times. V gene TRBV5-1 combines with J gene TRBJ1-2, with D tentatively TRBD1 (5 bases). CDR3 size: 13 residues. In germline, CDR1 is SGHRS, CDR2 YFSETQ. V lost 4 bases and J lost 8, with 15 bases in between. CDR3 sequence (DNA): TGCGCCAGCAGCCTGGGCAGGGCCGAGGGCTACACCTTC. Translating it yields CASSLGRAEGYTF.

There are a few counts of this clonotype. The V and J genes are TRBV19 and TRBJ1-6; unclear D gene. The germline V gene encodes CDR1 LNHDA and CDR2 SQIVND (reference sequence). V was clipped by 5 bases and J by 7 bases, with 12 bases between them. The CDR3 runs to 14 residues. The CDR3 DNA follows: TGTGCCAGTAGTGCAACGGTACGAAATTCACCCCTCCACTTT. Residues: CASSATVRNSPLHF. The whole variable domain, remainder taken from reference TRBV19 and TRBJ1-6, is DGGITQSPKYLFRKEGQNVTLSCEQNLNHDAMYWYRQDPGQGLRLIYYSQIVNDFQKGDIAEGYSVSREKKESFPLTVTSAQKNPTAFYLCASSATVRNSPLHFGNGTRLTVT.

This chain joins TRBV30 and TRBJ2-7, with a tentative D call TRBD2 (6 bases). V lost 0 bases and J 1 base, leaving 10 bases between the germline ends. The CDR3 totals 14 residues. The germline V gene encodes CDR1 GTSNPN and CDR2 SVGIG (reference sequence). Here the CDR3 reads CAWSVGGVSYEQYF. The CDR3 nucleotides are TGTGCCTGGAGTGTAGGAGGGGTTTCCTACGAGCAGTACTTC. Looking up the rest from reference TRBV30 and TRBJ2-7 gives the full variable domain: SQTIHQWPATLVQPVGSPLSLECTVEGTSNPNLYWYRQAAGRGLQLLFYSVGIGQISSEVPQNLSASRPQDRQFILSSKKLLLSDSGFYLCAWSVGGVSYEQYFGPGTRLTVT.

The J gene is TRBJ1-5, the V gene TRBV4-2, with D tentatively TRBD1 (6 bases). The CDR3 spans 16 residues. Per the germline V gene, CDR1 is LGHNA and CDR2 is YNFKEQ. Trimming removed 0 bases from V and 5 bases from J, with 14 bases in between. This CDR3 reads CASSQDWTEIYQPQHF. CDR3 sequence (DNA): TGTGCCAGCAGCCAAGATTGGACAGAGATATATCAGCCCCAGCATTTT.

This clonotype was found many times. This chain joins TRBV28 and TRBJ2-1; 11 positions match TRBD2. The CDR3 covers 15 residues. J gave up 6 bases and V 4 bases, and 5 bases lay outside the gene matches. Per the germline V gene, CDR1 is MDHEN and CDR2 is SYDVKM. The CDR3 sequence is CASSSRLAGTNEQFF. The CDR3 nucleotides are TGTGCCAGCAGTTCCCGACTAGCGGGAACCAATGAGCAGTTCTTC.

The V gene is TRBV29-1, the J gene TRBJ1-1; maybe TRBD1 (5 bases). Trimming shortened V by 5 bases and J by 5 bases, and 24 bases separated the two germline ends. The germline gives CDR1 SQVTM, CDR2 ANQGSEA. The CDR3 is made up of 16 amino acids. For the CDR3, the DNA is TGCAGCGTTACAACGGGACTGCCAGTGGGTAGGACTGAAGCTTTCTTT. Its protein is CSVTTGLPVGRTEAFF.

The V call is TRBV6-2 or TRBV6-3, the J call TRBJ1-5; possible D gene TRBD1, 5 bases. V dropped 0 bases and J dropped 7 bases, with 13 bases sitting between them. CDR3 length: 15 residues. Germline lookup yields CDR1 MNHEY and CDR2 SVGEGT. For the CDR3, the DNA is TGTGCCAGCAGTTACTCGTTCTCTAGGGACCAGCCCCAGCATTTT. This gives the protein CASSYSFSRDQPQHF.

This clonotype has a count of ten or more. J is TRBJ2-2 and V is TRBV9; 7 nucleotides align to TRBD2. V lost 0 bases to trimming and J lost 2 bases; unmatched junction nucleotides: 7. The length of the CDR3 is 17 residues. Germline assignment: CDR1 SGDLS and CDR2 YYNGEE. DNA of the CDR3: TGTGCCAGCAGCGTAGAATTCCGCGGGGGAAACACCGGGGAGCTGTTTTTT. It specifies CASSVEFRGGNTGELFF.

The rearrangement uses TRBV28 and TRBJ1-2; 7 bases fit TRBD1. The CDR3 covers 14 residues. V lost 2 bases and J lost 5; bases outside the gene matches: 5. Germline V CDR1 and CDR2: MDHEN, SYDVKM. CDR3 nucleotide sequence: TGTGCCAGCAGTTTAACAGGGGAAGTTTATGGCTACACCTTC. It is translated as CASSLTGEVYGYTF.

The genes are TRBV12-3 or TRBV12-4 and TRBJ2-3, with D maybe TRBD1 (5 bases). V dropped 4 bases and J dropped 4 bases, with 18 bases sitting between them. The CDR3 is made up of 16 amino acids. The CDR3 loop is CASSYGAGPGADTQYF. The CDR3 nucleotides are TGTGCCAGCAGTTATGGGGCAGGCCCGGGCGCAGATACGCAGTATTTT.

This clonotype was seen only a few times. The J gene is TRBJ2-7, the V gene TRBV7-9, with D tentatively TRBD1 (5 bases). Germline CDR1 and CDR2: SEHNR and FQNEAQ (reference sequence). V lost 5 bases and J 0 bases, leaving 14 bases between the germline ends. The CDR3 sequence is 15 residues long. The CDR3 DNA sequence: TGTGCCAGCAGCCCGACAGAGTCCCTCTCCTACGAGCAGTACTTC. This gives the protein CASSPTESLSYEQYF.

This sequence joins TRBV2 and TRBJ1-5; no clear D gene. The CDR3 length is 14 residues. Germline V lookup: CDR1 SNHLY, CDR2 FYNNEI. V dropped 5 bases and J dropped 0 bases, with 8 bases sitting between them. The CDR3 bases are TGTGCCAGCAGTATCAGAAATAGCAATCAGCCCCAGCATTTT. The encoded protein is CASSIRNSNQPQHF.

This clonotype was picked up a small number of times. The chain recombines TRBV7-9 with TRBJ2-7; possibly TRBD1 or TRBD2 for D (5 bases each). Germline CDR1 reads SEHNR; CDR2 reads FQNEAQ (reference sequence). The CDR3 extends over 13 amino acids. Trimming took 5 bases from V and 6 from J, leaving 14 bases between them. CDR3 DNA: TGTGCCAGCAGCCCCGGGACCTTTTCCGAGCAGTACTTC. It is translated as CASSPGTFSEQYF.

This clonotype appeared a few times. This chain links TRBV20-1 with TRBJ1-1; D gene unclear. The length of the CDR3 is 14 residues. Germline values: CDR1 DFQATT, CDR2 SNEGSKA (reference sequence). Trimming removed 4 bases from V and 0 bases from J, with 12 bases in between. The CDR3 sequence: CSAKDSSMNTEAFF. DNA of the CDR3: TGCAGTGCTAAAGACTCCAGTATGAACACTGAAGCTTTCTTT.

This clonotype was observed many times. V usage is TRBV30 and J usage is TRBJ2-1; the D gene is possibly TRBD2 (5 bases). The CDR3 loop spans 13 amino acids. Trimming shortened V by 6 bases and J by 6 bases, and 15 bases separated the two germline ends. Germline CDR1 reads GTSNPN; CDR2 reads SVGIG (reference sequence). The CDR3 sequence is CACPKVGVNEQFF. Written as DNA, the CDR3 is TGTGCCTGCCCGAAGGTCGGGGTCAATGAGCAGTTCTTC.